This TCR beta chain was recorded in a study of T cell responses to AZD1222 COVID-19 vaccine. For this clone: Its antigen is as yet unknown.

V was clipped by 1 base and J by 8 bases, with 18 bases between them. The V gene's germline CDR1 is SGHAT and CDR2 FQDESV (reference sequence). The length of the CDR3 is 16 residues. This table comes from immunoSEQ multiplex PCR, and its TCRdb copy is limited to in-frame clones, with some not included. The sample carries tens of thousands of clones, roughly 90% recorded once. Study-wide points: No day 14 peak samples; only post-peak repertoires were characterized. Only a handful of AZD1222 recipients tested seropositive at baseline. Epitopes outside B.1.351 and B.1.1.7 mutated regions reportedly drew nearly half of spike TCRs.

This sequence joins TRBV11-1 and TRBJ2-1; maybe TRBD1 (7 bases). This material consisted of peripheral blood, taken 28 days after the second AZD1222 dose. This clonotype was sampled from an adult who received the AZD1222 COVID-19 vaccine. CDR3 bases: TGTGCCAGCAGCTTAGGCGGGACAGCCTTCCGGGATGAGCAGTTCTTC. Amino acids: CASSLGGTAFRDEQFF.